The entry that follows covers one TCR beta chain sequence. This clonotype has a count of ten or more. No cognate antigen has been identified for it. Within one base of it there is no much larger clone, and no base qualities were kept. Stable Graves' hyperthyroidism was defined as no progression to ophthalmopathy during 18 months of follow-up. Hyperthyroidism patients were newly diagnosed, had a disease duration of under 2 months, and were aged 18 to 65 years. Any patient with an uncontrolled infection, another autoimmune disease, pregnancy or lactation was excluded. Diagnoses relied on clinical symptoms, serum thyroxine and TRAb, thyroid ultrasound and orbital computed tomography. PBMCs were isolated from about 9.2 ml of fresh peripheral blood by Ficoll-Paque density gradient centrifugation. Total RNA was extracted using Trizol reagent, and RNA quality was assessed on an Agilent 2100 Bioanalyzer. This record belongs to a study of T cells in Graves' hyperthyroidism and ophthalmopathy (dated by TCRdb to 2018 to 2020). About the study as a whole: Peripheral blood was collected at initial diagnosis, before any treatment. To identify TCR V-J signatures that set the groups apart, the researchers used a discovery cohort of more than 95 patients, made up of under 50 with Graves' ophthalmopathy and 55 to 65 with stable Graves' hyperthyroidism. An independent validation cohort of around 20 hyperthyroidism patients and 15 or so patients who later progressed to ophthalmopathy tested prospective prediction of ophthalmopathy. The approximately 100 discovery patients were divided at random into training and test sets in a 7:3 ratio. Thyroid tissue and blood T-cell repertoires from several Graves' hyperthyroidism patients were also compared in the study. Once sampling was done, hyperthyroidism patients were given methimazole at a starting dose of 30 mg daily, whereas ophthalmopathy patients were given high-dose intravenous methylprednisolone. According to the paper, TCR Vbeta CDR3 sequencing was carried out on more than 120 peripheral blood samples, which came from fewer than 50 ophthalmopathy, 75 to 80 hyperthyroidism and approximately 17 progressor patients. The investigation overall reported the following: In validation, the model predicted progression to ophthalmopathy a median of roughly 6.1 months before onset, with about 64% sensitivity and about 72% specificity. No statistical method was used to set the sample size in advance, and investigators knew the group allocation. Most expanded thyroid clonotypes (frequency above 0.001) were also detected in blood, suggesting blood repertoires may reflect thyroid immune responses. A 13 V-J signature model separated ophthalmopathy from stable hyperthyroidism, with nearly 90% sensitivity and about 81% specificity in cross-validation and 80%/75% in testing.

Amplification of TCR beta CDR3 regions was carried out from RNA transcripts. The first round of RT-PCR for the TCR CDR3 was performed with the HTBI primer set and the Qiagen OneStep RT-PCR kit. The libraries were constructed in a second round of multiplex PCR and then size-selected and purified. Sequencing of the libraries was done on an Illumina HiSeq2000 using paired-end 100 bp reads. Per the original workflow: SOAPnuke was used to process the raw data, with reads discarded if the reads contained adapters or uncalled bases, had a mean Phred below 15, or lacked an exact constant-primer or identifier match. COPE v1.2.5 was used to merge high-quality paired reads, and clonotypes were defined as unique nucleotide sequences. MiTCR v1.1 was used to align the clonotypes against IMGT TRBV, TRBD and TRBJ reference segments. Analysis was restricted to V-J combinations with a frequency above 0.0001, which covered 99.2% of repertoires. A TCS score was defined as the ratio of F50 (clonal expansion) to E x V (chaos), with BLOSUM62-based TCRdist applied between CDR3 peptides within each V-J. Welch's t-statistics and random forest reduced roughly 540 V-J features to about 13, which were used in a naive Bayes classifier (R e1071). In TCRdb, the public reads were trimmed at Q25 with fastp and aligned with MiXCR, with productive beta chains retained. Each record represents a unique CDR3 protein, reported with the most common genes and DNA among its rows. The V and J calls shown here were made by TCRdb, not taken from the authors' results. The sample table records about 200,000 distinct CDR3 sequences; about a sixth of these occur just once. About half of the sample is in the top ten clones.

CDR1 and CDR2 were assigned from the germline V gene (reference sequence) as GTSNPN and SVGIG. V was cut back by 4 bases and J by 7 bases, leaving a gap of 14 bases between them. The CDR3 contains 13 residues, cysteine and phenylalanine counted. Only the CDR3 DNA stays, 39 bases, in frame from base 1. Sequencing input: blood. Rearrangement joined TRBV30 to TRBJ2-4, with a weak D call of TRBD1 (6 bases match). This TCR came from a woman aged 50 to 65 with Graves' hyperthyroidism. The DNA sequence is given as TGTGCCTGGACTCAAGAGGGGGTTAACATTCAGTACTTC. This codes for CAWTQEGVNIQYF.